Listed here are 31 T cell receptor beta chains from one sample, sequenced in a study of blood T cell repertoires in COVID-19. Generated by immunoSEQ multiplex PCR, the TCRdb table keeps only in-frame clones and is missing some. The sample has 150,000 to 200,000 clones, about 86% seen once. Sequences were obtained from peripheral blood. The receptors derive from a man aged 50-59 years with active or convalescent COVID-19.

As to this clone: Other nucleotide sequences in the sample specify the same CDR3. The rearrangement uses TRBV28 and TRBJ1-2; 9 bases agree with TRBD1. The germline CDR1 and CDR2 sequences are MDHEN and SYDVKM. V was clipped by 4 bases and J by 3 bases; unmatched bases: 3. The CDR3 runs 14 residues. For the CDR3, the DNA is TGTGCCAGCAGTTCGGGACAGGGAGACTATGGCTACACCTTC. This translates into CASSSGQGDYGYTF.

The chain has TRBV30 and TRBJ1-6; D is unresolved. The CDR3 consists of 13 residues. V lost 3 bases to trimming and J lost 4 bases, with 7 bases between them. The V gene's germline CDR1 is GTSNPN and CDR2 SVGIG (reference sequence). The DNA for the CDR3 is TGTGCCTGGAGAGAGGAGTATAATTCACCCCTCCACTTT. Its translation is CAWREEYNSPLHF.

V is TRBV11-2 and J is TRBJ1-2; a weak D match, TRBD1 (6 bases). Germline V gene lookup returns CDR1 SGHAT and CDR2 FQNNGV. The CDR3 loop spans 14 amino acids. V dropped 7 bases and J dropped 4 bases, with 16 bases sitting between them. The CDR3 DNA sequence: TGTGCCAGCACCACGGCCGCAGGGGCCTATGGCTACACCTTC. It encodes CASTTAAGAYGYTF.

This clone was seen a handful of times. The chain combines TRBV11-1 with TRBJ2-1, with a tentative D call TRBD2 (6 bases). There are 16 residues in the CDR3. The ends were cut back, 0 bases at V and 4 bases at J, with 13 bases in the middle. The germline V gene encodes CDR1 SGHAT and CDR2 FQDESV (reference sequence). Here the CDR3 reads CASSLALRGYYNEQFF. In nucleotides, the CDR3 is TGTGCCAGCAGCTTAGCGCTGCGGGGATATTACAATGAGCAGTTCTTC.

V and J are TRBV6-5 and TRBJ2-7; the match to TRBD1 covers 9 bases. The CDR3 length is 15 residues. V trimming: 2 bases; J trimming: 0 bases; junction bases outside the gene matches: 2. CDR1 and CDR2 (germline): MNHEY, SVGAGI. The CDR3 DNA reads TGTGCCAGCAGTTACGACAGGGGGAGCTCCTACGAGCAGTACTTC. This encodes CASSYDRGSSYEQYF.

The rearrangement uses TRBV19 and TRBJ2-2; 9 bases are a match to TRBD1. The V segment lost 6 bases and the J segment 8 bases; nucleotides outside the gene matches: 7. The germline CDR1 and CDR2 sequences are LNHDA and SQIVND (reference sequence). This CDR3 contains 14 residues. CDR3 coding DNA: TGTGCCAGTAGCTCACAGGGGGCCTTGGGGGAGCTGTTTTTT. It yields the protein CASSSQGALGELFF.

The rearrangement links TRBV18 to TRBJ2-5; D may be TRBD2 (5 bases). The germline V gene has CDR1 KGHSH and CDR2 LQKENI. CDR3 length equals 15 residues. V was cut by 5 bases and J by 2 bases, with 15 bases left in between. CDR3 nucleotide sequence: TGTGCCAGCTCAACCCTTAGCGACCTACAAGAGACCCAGTACTTC. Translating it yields CASSTLSDLQETQYF.

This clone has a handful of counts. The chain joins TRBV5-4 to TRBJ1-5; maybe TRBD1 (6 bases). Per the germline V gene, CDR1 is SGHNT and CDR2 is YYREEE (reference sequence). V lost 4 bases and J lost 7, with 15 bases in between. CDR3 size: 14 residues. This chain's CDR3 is CASSRGGAGQPQHF. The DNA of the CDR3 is TGTGCCAGCAGCCGCGGGGGGGCGGGACAGCCCCAGCATTTT. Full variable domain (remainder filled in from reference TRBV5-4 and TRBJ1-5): ETGVTQSPTHLIKTRGQQVTLRCSSQSGHNTVSWYQQALGQGPQFIFQYYREEENGRGNFPPRFSGLQFPNYSSELNVNALELDDSALYLCASSRGGAGQPQHFGDGTRLSIL.

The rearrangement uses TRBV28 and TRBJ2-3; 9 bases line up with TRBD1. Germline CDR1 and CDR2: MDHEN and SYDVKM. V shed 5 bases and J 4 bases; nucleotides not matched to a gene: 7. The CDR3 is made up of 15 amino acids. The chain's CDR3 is CASSVAGTGPDTQYF. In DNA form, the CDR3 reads TGTGCCAGCAGTGTCGCCGGGACAGGGCCAGATACGCAGTATTTT.

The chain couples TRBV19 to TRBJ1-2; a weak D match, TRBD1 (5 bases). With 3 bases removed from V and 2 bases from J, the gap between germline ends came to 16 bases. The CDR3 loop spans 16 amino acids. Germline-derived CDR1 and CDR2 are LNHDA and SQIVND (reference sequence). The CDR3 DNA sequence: TGTGCCAGTAGTATCGCGGGGGGGTTAGGGAACTATGGCTACACCTTC. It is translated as CASSIAGGLGNYGYTF.

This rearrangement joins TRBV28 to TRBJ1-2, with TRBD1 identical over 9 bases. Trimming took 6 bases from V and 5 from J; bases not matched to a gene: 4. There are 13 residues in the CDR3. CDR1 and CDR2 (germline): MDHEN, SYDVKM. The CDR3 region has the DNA TGTGCCAGCAGGCCGGGACAGGGATATGGCTACACCTTC. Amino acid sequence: CASRPGQGYGYTF.

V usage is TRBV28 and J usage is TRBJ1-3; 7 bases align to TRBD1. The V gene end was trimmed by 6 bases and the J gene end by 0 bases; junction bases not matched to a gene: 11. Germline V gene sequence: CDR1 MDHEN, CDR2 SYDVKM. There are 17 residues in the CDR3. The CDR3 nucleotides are TGTGCCAGCAGAACCCCCGGGACAGCCAGCTCTGGAAACACCATATATTTT. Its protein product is CASRTPGTASSGNTIYF.

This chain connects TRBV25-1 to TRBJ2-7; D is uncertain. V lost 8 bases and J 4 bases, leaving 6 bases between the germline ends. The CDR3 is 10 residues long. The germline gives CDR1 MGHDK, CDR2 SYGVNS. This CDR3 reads CASPFYEQYF. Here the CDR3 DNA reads TGTGCCAGCCCTTTTTACGAGCAGTACTTC.

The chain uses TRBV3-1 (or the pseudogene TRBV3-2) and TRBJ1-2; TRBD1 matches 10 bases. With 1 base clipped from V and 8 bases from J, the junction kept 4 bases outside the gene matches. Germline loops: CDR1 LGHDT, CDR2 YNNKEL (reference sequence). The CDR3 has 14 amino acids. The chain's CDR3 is CASSQGQTGGGYTF. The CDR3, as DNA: TGTGCCAGCAGCCAAGGCCAGACAGGGGGCGGCTACACCTTC.

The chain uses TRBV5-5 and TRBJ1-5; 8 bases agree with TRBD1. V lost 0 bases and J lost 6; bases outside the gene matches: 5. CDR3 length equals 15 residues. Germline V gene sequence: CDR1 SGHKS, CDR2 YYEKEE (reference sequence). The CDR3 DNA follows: TGTGCCAGCAGCTTGGAGGGCAGGGGGCCTCAGCCCCAGCATTTT. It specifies CASSLEGRGPQPQHF.

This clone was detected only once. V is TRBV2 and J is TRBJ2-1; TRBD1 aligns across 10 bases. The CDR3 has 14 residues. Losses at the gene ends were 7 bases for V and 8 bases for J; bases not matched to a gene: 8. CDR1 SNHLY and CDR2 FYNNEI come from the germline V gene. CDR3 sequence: CASNRDRGSDEQFF. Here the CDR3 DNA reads TGTGCCAGCAACCGGGACAGGGGATCGGATGAGCAGTTCTTC.

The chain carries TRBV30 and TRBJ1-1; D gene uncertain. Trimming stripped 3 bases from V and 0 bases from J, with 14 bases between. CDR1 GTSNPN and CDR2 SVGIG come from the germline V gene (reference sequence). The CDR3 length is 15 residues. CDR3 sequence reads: CAWRSGTNMNTEAFF. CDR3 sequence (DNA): TGTGCCTGGAGATCGGGAACAAACATGAACACTGAAGCTTTCTTT.

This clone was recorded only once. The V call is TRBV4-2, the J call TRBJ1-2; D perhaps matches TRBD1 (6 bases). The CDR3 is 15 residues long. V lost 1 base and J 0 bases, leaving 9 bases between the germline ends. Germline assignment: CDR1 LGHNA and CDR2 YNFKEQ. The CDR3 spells CASSQAGDSNYGYTF. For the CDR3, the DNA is TGTGCCAGCAGCCAAGCAGGGGATTCTAACTATGGCTACACCTTC.

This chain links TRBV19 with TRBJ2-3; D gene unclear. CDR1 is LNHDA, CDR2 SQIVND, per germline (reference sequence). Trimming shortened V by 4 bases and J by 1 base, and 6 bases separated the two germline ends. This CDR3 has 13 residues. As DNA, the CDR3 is TGTGCCAGTAGTAACCGGGGCACAGATACGCAGTATTTT. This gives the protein CASSNRGTDTQYF.

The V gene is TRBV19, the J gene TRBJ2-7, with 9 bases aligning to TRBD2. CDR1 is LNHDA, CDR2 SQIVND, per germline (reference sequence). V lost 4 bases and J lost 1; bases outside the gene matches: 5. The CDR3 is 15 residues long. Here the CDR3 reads CASSSGRANSYEQYF. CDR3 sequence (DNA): TGTGCCAGTAGTAGCGGGAGGGCCAATTCCTACGAGCAGTACTTC.

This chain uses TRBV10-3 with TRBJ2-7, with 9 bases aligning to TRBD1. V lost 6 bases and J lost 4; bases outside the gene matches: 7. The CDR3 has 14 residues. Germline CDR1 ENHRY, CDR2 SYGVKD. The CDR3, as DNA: TGTGCCATCAGCCCGGACAGGGGACGTTACGAGCAGTACTTC. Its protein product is CAISPDRGRYEQYF.

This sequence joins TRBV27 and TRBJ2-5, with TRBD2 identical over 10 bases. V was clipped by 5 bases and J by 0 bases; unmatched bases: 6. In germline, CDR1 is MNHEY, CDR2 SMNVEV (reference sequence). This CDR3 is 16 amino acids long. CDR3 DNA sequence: TGTGCCAGCAGTCTAGGACTAGCGGCAAACCAAGAGACCCAGTACTTC. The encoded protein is CASSLGLAANQETQYF.

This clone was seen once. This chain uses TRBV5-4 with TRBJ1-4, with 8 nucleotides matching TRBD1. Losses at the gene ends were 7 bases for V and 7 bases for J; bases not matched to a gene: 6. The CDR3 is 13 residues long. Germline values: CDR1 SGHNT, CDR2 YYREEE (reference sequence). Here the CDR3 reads CASGGQGPEKLFF. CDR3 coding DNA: TGTGCCAGCGGCGGACAGGGCCCTGAAAAACTGTTTTTT. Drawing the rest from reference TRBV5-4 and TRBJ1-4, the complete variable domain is ETGVTQSPTHLIKTRGQQVTLRCSSQSGHNTVSWYQQALGQGPQFIFQYYREEENGRGNFPPRFSGLQFPNYSSELNVNALELDDSALYLCASGGQGPEKLFFGSGTQLSVL.

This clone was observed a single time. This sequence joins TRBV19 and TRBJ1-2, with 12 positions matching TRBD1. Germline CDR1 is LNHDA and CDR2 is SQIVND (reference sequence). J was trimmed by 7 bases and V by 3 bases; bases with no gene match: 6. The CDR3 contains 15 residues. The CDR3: CASSIGTGGAGGYTF. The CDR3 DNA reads TGTGCCAGTAGTATCGGGACAGGGGGCGCGGGTGGCTACACCTTC.

CDR3 residues: CASSLRDTQYF. CDR3 sequence (DNA): TGTGCCAGCAGCTTACGGGATACGCAGTATTTT. The rearrangement joins TRBV7-9 to TRBJ2-3; D uncertain. The germline V gene encodes CDR1 SEHNR and CDR2 FQNEAQ (reference sequence). Trimming shortened V by 2 bases and J by 6 bases, and 3 bases separated the two germline ends. The CDR3 has 11 residues.

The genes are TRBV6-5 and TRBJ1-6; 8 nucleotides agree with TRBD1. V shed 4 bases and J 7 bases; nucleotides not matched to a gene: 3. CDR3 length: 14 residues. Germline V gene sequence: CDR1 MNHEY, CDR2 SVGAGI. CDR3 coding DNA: TGTGCCAGCAGTTCTGGACAGGGAAATTCACCCCTCCACTTT. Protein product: CASSSGQGNSPLHF.

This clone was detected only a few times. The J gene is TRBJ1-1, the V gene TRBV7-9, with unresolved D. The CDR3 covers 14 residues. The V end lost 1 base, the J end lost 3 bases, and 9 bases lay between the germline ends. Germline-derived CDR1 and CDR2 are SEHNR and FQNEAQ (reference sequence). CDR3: CASSLDTRYTEAFF. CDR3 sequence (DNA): TGTGCCAGCAGCTTAGATACAAGATACACTGAAGCTTTCTTT. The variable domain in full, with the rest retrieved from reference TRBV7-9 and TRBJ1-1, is DTGVSQNPRHKITKRGQNVTFRCDPISEHNRLYWYRQTLGQGPEFLTYFQNEAQLEKSRLLSDRFSAERPKGSFSTLEIQRTEQGDSAMYLCASSLDTRYTEAFFGQGTRLTVV.

For the CDR3, the DNA is TGTGCCACCAGTCCAGGTTATAATTCACCCCTCCACTTT. Encoded protein: CATSPGYNSPLHF. The V call is TRBV24-1, the J call TRBJ1-6; D is ambiguous. The CDR3 covers 13 residues. Deletions cut 6 bases from V and 4 bases from J, with 6 bases between. Germline V gives CDR1 KGHDR, CDR2 SFDVKD.

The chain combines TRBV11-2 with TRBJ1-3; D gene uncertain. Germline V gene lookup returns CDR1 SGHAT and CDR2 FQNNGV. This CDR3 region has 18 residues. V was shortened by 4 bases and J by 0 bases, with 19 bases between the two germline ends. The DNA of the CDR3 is TGTGCCAGCAGCTCCTCGGGTACAACCATCCTCTCTGGAAACACCATATATTTT. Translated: CASSSSGTTILSGNTIYF.

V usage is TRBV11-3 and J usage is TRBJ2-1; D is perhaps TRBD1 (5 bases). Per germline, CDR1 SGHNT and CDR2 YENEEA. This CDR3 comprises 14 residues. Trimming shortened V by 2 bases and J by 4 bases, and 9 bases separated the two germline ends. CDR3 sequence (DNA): TGTGCCAGCAGCTTATCAGACAGTTACAATGAGCAGTTCTTC. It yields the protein CASSLSDSYNEQFF.

CDR3 nucleotides: TGTGCCAGCAGCCAGGCGGGGACACCCCTCCACTTT. Protein: CASSQAGTPLHF. This rearrangement joins TRBV3-1 (or the pseudogene TRBV3-2) to TRBJ1-6; D is ambiguous. The CDR3 extends over 12 amino acids. V lost 3 bases and J lost 11, with 8 bases in between. In germline, CDR1 is LGHDT, CDR2 YNNKEL (reference sequence).